Shown below are 20 T cell receptor beta chains from a single sample sequenced in a study of CD8 T cells in Susac syndrome (dated by TCRdb to the late 2010s). The method was the immunoSEQ multiplex PCR assay. RNA was extracted with the RNeasy kit and roughly 0.45 to 1 ug was reverse transcribed using random hexamers. TCRdb cleaned the public reads at Q25 with fastp, built clones with MiXCR and kept in-frame beta chains. Here each entry gathers all rows of one CDR3 protein and keeps the most common genes and DNA. The table for this sample lists about 210,000 distinct CDR3 sequences; around 96% of them were counted only once. The top ten clones comprise 0.095% of the sample. The sample comprised CD4+ T cells from PBMCs. The receptors originated from a human donor with multiple sclerosis.

The chain carries TRBV29-1 and TRBJ1-4; 9 nucleotides agree with TRBD1. This CDR3 has 14 residues. From germline, CDR1 is SQVTM and CDR2 ANQGSEA. The V gene end was trimmed by 6 bases and the J gene end by 4 bases; junction bases not matched to a gene: 6. The CDR3 spells CSVLPGQGNEKLFF. The CDR3, as DNA: TGCAGCGTGCTACCGGGACAGGGTAATGAAAAACTGTTTTTT.

About this clonotype itself: The junction departs from the called germline gene at one end, perhaps through a read error. This rearrangement joins TRBV28 to TRBJ2-6; D might be TRBD1 or TRBD2, each matching 6 bases. This CDR3 region has 15 residues. Germline CDR1 and CDR2: MDHEN and SYDVKM. The CDR3 sequence: CASLGGGSRANVLTF. The CDR3 DNA reads as TGTGCCAGCCTGGGGGGCGGCTCTAGGGCCAACGTCCTGACTTTC.

This clonotype was recorded a few times. This chain links TRBV14 with TRBJ2-1; the match to TRBD2 covers 12 bases. The ends lost 3 bases at V and 4 bases at J; junction bases unmatched: 4. There are 16 residues in the CDR3. The V gene's germline CDR1 is SGHDN and CDR2 FVKESK. The CDR3 loop reads CASSHQGLAGYNEQFF. CDR3 bases: TGTGCCAGCAGCCACCAGGGACTAGCGGGTTACAATGAGCAGTTCTTC.

V and J are TRBV27 and TRBJ1-5; D is undetermined. Germline V gene data show CDR1 as MNHEY and CDR2 as SMNVEV (reference sequence). This CDR3 is built from 15 residues. V lost 3 bases, J lost 9 bases, and 18 bases lay in between. The CDR3 DNA reads as TGTGCCAGCAGTTTCGCCCGGTCCGGCGGTGTGCCCCAGCATTTT. Its translation: CASSFARSGGVPQHF.

The J gene is TRBJ2-3, the V gene TRBV29-1; 10 bases are shared with TRBD2. V lost 5 bases to trimming and J lost 7 bases; unmatched junction nucleotides: 12. The CDR3 is 15 residues long. In germline, CDR1 is SQVTM, CDR2 ANQGSEA. CDR3 in DNA: TGCAGCGTTCTAGTCGGGCTAGCGGGGGCAAATACGCAGTATTTT. Translation: CSVLVGLAGANTQYF.

V is TRBV12-3 or TRBV12-4 and J is TRBJ2-3; the match to TRBD2 covers 7 bases. With V trimmed by 5 bases and J by 6 bases, 11 bases remained unmatched. The CDR3 is 15 amino acids. The CDR3 DNA sequence: TGTGCCAGCAGTCCGAGCGGCGGGAGAGCGGATACGCAGTATTTT. Protein: CASSPSGGRADTQYF.

This clonotype has just a few counts. The chain links TRBV10-3 to TRBJ1-2, with D uncertain. CDR3 size: 11 residues. Trimming pared 8 bases from V and 4 bases from J, leaving 8 bases between. Germline-derived CDR1 and CDR2 are ENHRY and SYGVKD. The CDR3 protein is CAISESYGYTF. CDR3 in DNA: TGTGCCATCTCCGAATCCTATGGCTACACCTTC.

The chain carries TRBV20-1 and TRBJ2-1, with 10 bases lining up with TRBD2. Germline V gene lookup returns CDR1 DFQATT and CDR2 SNEGSKA (reference sequence). CDR3 length: 15 amino acids. V shed 6 bases and J 8 bases; nucleotides not matched to a gene: 13. As DNA, the CDR3 is TGCAGTGCCCCTCCTTCTAGCGGGAGTCGATATGAGCAGTTCTTC. Residues: CSAPPSSGSRYEQFF.

A single count supports this clonotype. The chain carries TRBV9 and TRBJ2-1; D remains ambiguous. Between the trimmed V and J ends, which lost 0 bases and 2 bases, there was a span of 9 bases. The CDR3 totals 15 residues. CDR1 is SGDLS, CDR2 YYNGEE, per germline. Here the CDR3 reads CASSVEVETYNEQFF. The DNA of the CDR3 is TGTGCCAGCAGCGTAGAGGTGGAAACCTACAATGAGCAGTTCTTC.

J is TRBJ2-7 and V is TRBV20-1; D is perhaps TRBD1 (6 bases). V was cut by 7 bases and J by 2 bases, with 21 bases left in between. The CDR3 has 15 residues. Per germline, CDR1 DFQATT and CDR2 SNEGSKA (reference sequence). CDR3 residues: CSVNAATGVTYEQYF. The CDR3 coding sequence is TGCAGTGTCAATGCCGCGACAGGAGTCACCTACGAGCAGTACTTC.

The chain employs TRBV7-8 and TRBJ2-5; D remains ambiguous. CDR1 and CDR2 (germline): SGHVS, FQNEAQ. V was trimmed by 11 bases and J by 5 bases, leaving 27 bases between them. The CDR3 contains 16 residues. CDR3 coding DNA: TGTGCCCCCTCGGCTGGGGTTAGTGGGCTGGTTGAGACCCAGTACTTC. It encodes CAPSAGVSGLVETQYF.

The chain recombines TRBV18 with TRBJ2-5, with D perhaps TRBD2 (6 bases). This CDR3 has 15 residues. V lost 6 bases and J 5 bases, leaving 19 bases between the germline ends. Germline CDR1 reads KGHSH; CDR2 reads LQKENI. The chain's CDR3 is CASSQGGGEVETQYF. In DNA, the CDR3 is TGTGCCAGCTCCCAGGGAGGCGGGGAAGTCGAGACCCAGTACTTC. Combining the CDR3 with reference TRBV18 and TRBJ2-5 gives the whole variable domain NAGVMQNPRHLVRRRGQEARLRCSPMKGHSHVYWYRQLPEEGLKFMVYLQKENIIDESGMPKERFSAEFPKEGPSILRIQQVVRGDSAAYFCASSQGGGEVETQYFGPGTRLLVL.

The chain employs TRBV25-1 and TRBJ2-1; no clear D. V lost 6 bases to trimming and J lost 0 bases, with 6 bases between them. There are 13 residues in the CDR3. Germline V CDR1 and CDR2: MGHDK, SYGVNS. In DNA, the CDR3 is TGTGCCAGCAGGGCGGTCTCCTACAATGAGCAGTTCTTC. Encoded protein: CASRAVSYNEQFF.

The genes are TRBV5-1 and TRBJ2-4, with D perhaps matching TRBD1 or TRBD2 (7 bases each). V was shortened by 4 bases and J by 2 bases, with 13 bases between the two germline ends. There are 15 residues in the CDR3. Germline lookup yields CDR1 SGHRS and CDR2 YFSETQ. The CDR3, as DNA: TGCGCCAGCAGCGAAGCGGGACAGCCCAAAAACATTCAGTACTTC. Translation: CASSEAGQPKNIQYF. Variable domain in full (rest from reference TRBV5-1 and TRBJ2-4): KAGVTQTPRYLIKTRGQQVTLSCSPISGHRSVSWYQQTPGQGLQFLFEYFSETQRNKGNFPGRFSGRQFSNSRSEMNVSTLELGDSALYLCASSEAGQPKNIQYFGAGTRLSVL.

V gene TRBV20-1 combines with J gene TRBJ2-3, with no clear D. The CDR3 is made up of 11 amino acids. Germline loops: CDR1 DFQATT, CDR2 SNEGSKA (reference sequence). Trimming took off 6 bases at V and 3 bases at J, with 7 bases between the two ends. CDR3 sequence (DNA): TGCAGTGCCCCAATTACAGATACGCAGTATTTT. It yields the protein CSAPITDTQYF.

The chain combines TRBV30 with TRBJ2-7; no firm D call. Trimming cost V 3 bases and J 0 bases, with 9 bases left between them. This CDR3 has 13 residues. Germline values: CDR1 GTSNPN, CDR2 SVGIG (reference sequence). CDR3 sequence (DNA): TGTGCCTGGAGAAGGACGGACTCCTACGAGCAGTACTTC. It specifies CAWRRTDSYEQYF.

This rearrangement joins TRBV7-3 to TRBJ2-1; D might be TRBD2 (6 bases). The CDR3 consists of 13 residues. Germline CDR1 reads SGHTA; CDR2 reads FQGTGA. Trimming left V 5 bases short and J 9 bases short, with 14 bases between. Here the CDR3 DNA reads TGTGCCAGCAGCCTCGAGGGCGGGGCTGAGCAGTTCTTC. Protein product: CASSLEGGAEQFF. The variable domain in full, with the rest retrieved from reference TRBV7-3 and TRBJ2-1, is GAGVSQTPSNKVTEKGKYVELRCDPISGHTALYWYRQSLGQGPEFLIYFQGTGAADDSGLPNDRFFAVRPEGSVSTLKIQRTERGDSAVYLCASSLEGGAEQFFGPGTRLTVL.

The CDR3 loop is CSAPPAGRWEGEQFF. Written as DNA, the CDR3 is TGCAGTGCCCCTCCGGCGGGTCGGTGGGAGGGTGAGCAGTTCTTC. V usage is TRBV20-1 and J usage is TRBJ2-1; TRBD2 matches 7 bases. CDR1 and CDR2 from the germline V gene are DFQATT and SNEGSKA (reference sequence). There are 15 residues in the CDR3. Trimming took 6 bases from V and 9 from J; bases not matched to a gene: 17.

The V call is TRBV7-9, the J call TRBJ2-1, with D possibly matching TRBD1 (6 bases). CDR3 length: 14 residues. With 3 bases removed from V and 2 bases from J, the gap between germline ends came to 8 bases. Germline assignment: CDR1 SEHNR and CDR2 FQNEAQ (reference sequence). The CDR3 DNA is TGTGCCAGCAGCTTCGAGGGGGCCTACAATGAGCAGTTCTTC. Its protein is CASSFEGAYNEQFF.

The chain links TRBV28 to TRBJ2-7; 7 nucleotides match TRBD2. V gave up 6 bases and J gave up 7 bases; unmatched junction bases: 9. Germline CDR1 is MDHEN and CDR2 is SYDVKM. The CDR3 loop spans 13 amino acids. CDR3 region: CASSTGTTREQYF. CDR3 DNA sequence: TGTGCCAGCAGCACCGGGACTACCCGGGAGCAGTACTTC. Based on the CDR3 plus reference TRBV28 and TRBJ2-7, the full variable domain is DVKVTQSSRYLVKRTGEKVFLECVQDMDHENMFWYRQDPGLGLRLIYFSYDVKMKEKGDIPEGYSVSREKKERFSLILESASTNQTSMYLCASSTGTTREQYFGPGTRLTVT.